The clone carrying this TCR beta chain was recorded many times. The data are from a study of blood T cell repertoires in COVID-19. The CDR3 is made up of 14 amino acids. V dropped 3 bases and J dropped 10 bases, with 18 bases sitting between them. Germline V gene lookup returns CDR1 MGHRA and CDR2 YSYEKL. Libraries were prepared by immunoSEQ multiplex PCR; TCRdb keeps only in-frame clonotypes and omits some of them. The table shows 100,000 to 130,000 clones, with around 64% occurring only once. This TCR came from a woman between 35 and 50 years old with acute or convalescent COVID-19. The chain recombines TRBV4-1 with TRBJ1-2, with TRBD1 as a possible D gene (5 bases). Material for sequencing was peripheral blood. The CDR3 DNA reads TGCGCCAGCAGCCACCCCAAGGGCCAGGGATCCTACACCTTC. Its protein is CASSHPKGQGSYTF.